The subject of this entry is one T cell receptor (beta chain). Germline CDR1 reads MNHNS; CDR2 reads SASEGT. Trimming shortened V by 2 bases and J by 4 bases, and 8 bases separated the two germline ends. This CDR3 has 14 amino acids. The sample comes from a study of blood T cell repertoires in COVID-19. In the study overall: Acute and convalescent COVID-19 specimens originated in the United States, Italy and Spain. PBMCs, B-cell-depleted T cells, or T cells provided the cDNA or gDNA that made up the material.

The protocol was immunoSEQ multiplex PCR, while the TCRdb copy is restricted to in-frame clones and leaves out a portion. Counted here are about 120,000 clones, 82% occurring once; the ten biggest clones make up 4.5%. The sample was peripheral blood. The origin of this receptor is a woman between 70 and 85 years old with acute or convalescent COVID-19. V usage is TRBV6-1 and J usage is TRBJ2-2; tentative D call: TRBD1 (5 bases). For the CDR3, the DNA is TGTGCCAGCAGTGAACAGGGAAGCACCGGGGAGCTGTTTTTT. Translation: CASSEQGSTGELFF.